One sample yielded the 5 T cell receptor beta chains listed below, sequenced in a study of blood T cell repertoires in COVID-19. TCRdb keeps only in-frame clones here, not all; method: immunoSEQ multiplex PCR. The sample holds about 250,000 clones, roughly nine tenths seen once. Source material: PBMCs or T cells enriched from blood (not recorded which). The receptors shown here come from a woman aged 18-35 years who had recovered from COVID-19.

CDR3 amino acids: CASSEDGAGAYGYTF. The CDR3, as DNA: TGTGCCAGCAGTGAGGACGGCGCGGGAGCCTATGGCTACACCTTC. The rearrangement joins TRBV28 to TRBJ1-2; no definite D call. This CDR3 comprises 15 residues. V was cut by 5 bases and J by 4 bases, with 17 bases left in between. Looked up from germline, CDR1 is MDHEN and CDR2 is SYDVKM.

CDR3 region: CASTLMGLAGPGGAQYF. The DNA for the CDR3 is TGTGCCAGCACCCTAATGGGACTAGCGGGGCCAGGGGGGGCCCAGTACTTC. V gene TRBV3-1 (or the pseudogene TRBV3-2) combines with J gene TRBJ2-5; TRBD2 aligns across 13 bases. Trimming at V came to 7 bases and at J to 9 bases, leaving 17 bases not matched to a gene. Germline V gene data show CDR1 as LGHDT and CDR2 as YNNKEL (reference sequence). The CDR3 is made up of 17 amino acids.

The J gene is TRBJ1-5, the V gene TRBV9, with 8 nucleotides matching TRBD1. The CDR3 is 15 residues long. CDR1 and CDR2 (germline): SGDLS, YYNGEE. The junction had 6 bases not matched to a gene; V was cut back by 4 bases and J by 3 bases. CDR3 sequence: CASSPTGALNQPQHF. The CDR3 DNA reads as TGTGCCAGCAGCCCGACAGGGGCCCTCAATCAGCCCCAGCATTTT.

The gene calls are TRBV11-2 and TRBJ1-4; D not resolved. Per the germline V gene, CDR1 is SGHAT and CDR2 is FQNNGV. The length of the CDR3 is 13 residues. Between the trimmed V and J ends, which lost 5 bases and 4 bases, there was a span of 8 bases. The chain's CDR3 is CASSLPFNEKLFF. The CDR3 nucleotides are TGTGCCAGCAGCCTACCATTTAATGAAAAACTGTTTTTT.

V is TRBV6-2 or TRBV6-3 and J is TRBJ1-5, with 7 bases fitting TRBD1. In germline, CDR1 is MNHEY, CDR2 SVGEGT. V lost 6 bases, J lost 9 bases, and 11 bases stayed unmatched. The CDR3 length is 14 residues. This chain's CDR3 is CASSPGTASGPQHF. The CDR3 DNA reads TGTGCCAGCAGCCCCGGGACAGCATCTGGGCCCCAGCATTTT.